The TCR beta chain described here comes from a study of blood T cell repertoires in COVID-19. About the research overall: T cells, B-cell-depleted T cells, or PBMCs supplied cDNA or gDNA.

The CDR3 loop spans 18 amino acids. V was shortened by 1 base and J by 2 bases, with 17 bases between the two germline ends. From germline, CDR1 is SEHNR and CDR2 FQNEAQ (reference sequence). Cohort placement rested on clinical history that participants reported themselves. The table came from immunoSEQ multiplex PCR; TCRdb's copy has only in-frame clones and leaves some out. There are under 250,000 clones in the sample; 70% to 85% occur only once, and approximately 3.1% lies in the top ten. This receptor was obtained from a woman in her sixties who had recovered from COVID-19. This chain connects TRBV7-9 to TRBJ2-2; D possibly corresponds to TRBD2 (6 bases). Sequenced: PBMCs or T cells enriched from blood (not recorded which). Here the CDR3 DNA reads TGTGCCAGCAGCTTAGGAAGGCGGGGTTTTTTAAACACCGGGGAGCTGTTTTTT. Its translation: CASSLGRRGFLNTGELFF.